This T cell receptor (beta chain) was retrieved from a study of shared clonotypes between healthy human individuals. Donors had no recently reported acute infections or vaccinations and were HIV-negative. For unsorted samples, genomic DNA was extracted from 80 million to 100 million PBMCs. V lost 8 bases and J lost 6, with 14 bases in between. The CDR3 is made up of 12 amino acids. CDR1 is MDHEN and CDR2 is SYDVKM in the germline V gene. Genomic DNA per cell subset filled all wells of several immunoSEQ plates. Generated by immunoSEQ multiplex PCR, the TCRdb table keeps only in-frame clones and is missing some. The sample includes about 480,000 clones, 75% to 80% of them seen just once.

Sequenced sample: PBMCs. The origin of this receptor is a woman in her forties in good health. Some clones in this sample may be carry-over from other donors' samples. This chain joins TRBV28 and TRBJ2-7, with D perhaps being TRBD1 or TRBD2 (7 bases each). The CDR3 DNA reads TGTGCCAGCCTAAGGGAGGGGGCCGAGCAGTACTTC. Protein sequence: CASLREGAEQYF.